The clone carrying this T cell receptor beta chain came up many times. The antigen is unknown. This record comes from a study of T cell repertoires in cytomegalovirus infection. Study summary: Public TCR beta signatures provided an indication of both CMV infection and a matching HLA type.

Study results and limitations: Based on cumulative public TCR beta family frequency, carriers of CMV plus the relevant HLA were identified.

There are 13 residues in the CDR3. Germline assignment: CDR1 KGHDR and CDR2 SFDVKD. V lost 3 bases and J 4 bases, leaving 7 bases between the germline ends. MiXCR, run by TCRdb on the reads, gives a single entry per CDR3 protein. The table includes some 77,000 distinct CDR3 sequences, less than 4.5% detected once. The sample consisted of PBMCs. This receptor was obtained from a human donor in good health (CMV status not recorded). Some clones in this sample may be carry-over from other donors' samples. The chain couples TRBV24-1 to TRBJ2-3; D uncertain. The CDR3 is CATSDVIADTQYF. The CDR3 DNA reads as TGTGCCACCAGTGATGTTATCGCAGATACGCAGTATTTT.